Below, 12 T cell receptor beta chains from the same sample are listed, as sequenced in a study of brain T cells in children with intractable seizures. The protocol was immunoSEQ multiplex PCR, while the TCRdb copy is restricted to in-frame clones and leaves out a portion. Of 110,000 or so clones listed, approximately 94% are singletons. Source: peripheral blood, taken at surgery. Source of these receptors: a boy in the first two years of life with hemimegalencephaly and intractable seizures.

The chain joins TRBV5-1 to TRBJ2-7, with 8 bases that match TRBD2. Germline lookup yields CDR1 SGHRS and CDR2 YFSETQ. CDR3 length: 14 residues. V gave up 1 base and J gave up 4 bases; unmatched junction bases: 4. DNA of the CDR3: TGCGCCAGCAGCTTGTTCGGACTAGCTTACGAGCAGTACTTC. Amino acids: CASSLFGLAYEQYF.

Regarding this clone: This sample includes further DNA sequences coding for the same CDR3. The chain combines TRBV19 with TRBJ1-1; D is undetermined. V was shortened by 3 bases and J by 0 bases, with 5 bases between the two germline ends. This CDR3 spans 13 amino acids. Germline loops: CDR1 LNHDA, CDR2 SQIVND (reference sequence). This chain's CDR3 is CASSMTVNTEAFF. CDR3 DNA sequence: TGTGCCAGTAGTATGACGGTGAACACTGAAGCTTTCTTT.

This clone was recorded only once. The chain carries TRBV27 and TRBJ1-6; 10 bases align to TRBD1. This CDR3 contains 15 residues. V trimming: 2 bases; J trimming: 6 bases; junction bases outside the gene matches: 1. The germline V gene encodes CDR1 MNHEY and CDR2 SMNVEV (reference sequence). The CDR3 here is CASSLGQGGNSPLHF. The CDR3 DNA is TGTGCCAGCAGTTTAGGACAGGGGGGTAATTCACCCCTCCACTTT.

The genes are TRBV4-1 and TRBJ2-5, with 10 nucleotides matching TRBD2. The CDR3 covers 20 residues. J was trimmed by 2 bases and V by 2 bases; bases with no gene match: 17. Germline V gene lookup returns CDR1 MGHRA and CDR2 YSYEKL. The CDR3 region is CASSQLGRKREGVGQETQYF. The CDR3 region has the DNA TGCGCCAGCAGCCAATTGGGTAGGAAGCGGGAGGGCGTAGGGCAAGAGACCCAGTACTTC.

The CDR3 nucleotides are TGCGCCAGCAGCCAAGACCCCGGACTAGCGGGATCCGAGCAGTACTTC. Translated, it gives CASSQDPGLAGSEQYF. This chain joins TRBV4-1 and TRBJ2-7, with TRBD2 matching 12 bases. The germline gives CDR1 MGHRA, CDR2 YSYEKL. The CDR3 has 16 amino acids. V shed 0 bases, J shed 6 bases, and the junction held 6 bases outside the gene matches.

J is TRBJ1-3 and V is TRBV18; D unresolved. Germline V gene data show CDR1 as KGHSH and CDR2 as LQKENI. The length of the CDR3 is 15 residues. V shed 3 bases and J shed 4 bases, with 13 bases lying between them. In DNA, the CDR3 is TGTGCCAGCTCACCCAGGCAGCCCACGGGAAACACCATATATTTT. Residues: CASSPRQPTGNTIYF.

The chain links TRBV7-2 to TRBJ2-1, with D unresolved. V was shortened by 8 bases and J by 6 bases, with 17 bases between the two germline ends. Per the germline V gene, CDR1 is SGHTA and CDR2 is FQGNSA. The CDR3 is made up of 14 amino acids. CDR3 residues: CASRADLLGNEQFF. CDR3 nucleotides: TGTGCCAGCCGCGCGGACCTATTGGGCAATGAGCAGTTCTTC.

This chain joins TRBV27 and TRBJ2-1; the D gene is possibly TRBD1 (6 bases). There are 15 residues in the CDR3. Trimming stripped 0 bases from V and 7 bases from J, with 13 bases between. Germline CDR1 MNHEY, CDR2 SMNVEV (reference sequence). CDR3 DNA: TGTGCCAGCAGTTTATCTGGGGGCAATTGGAATGAGCAGTTCTTC. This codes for CASSLSGGNWNEQFF.

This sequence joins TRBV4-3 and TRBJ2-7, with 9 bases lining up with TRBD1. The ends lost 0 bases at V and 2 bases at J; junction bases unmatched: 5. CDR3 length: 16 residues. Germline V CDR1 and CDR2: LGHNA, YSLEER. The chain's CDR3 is CASSQDPGTGTYEQYF. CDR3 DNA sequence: TGCGCCAGCAGCCAAGACCCTGGGACAGGGACCTACGAGCAGTACTTC.

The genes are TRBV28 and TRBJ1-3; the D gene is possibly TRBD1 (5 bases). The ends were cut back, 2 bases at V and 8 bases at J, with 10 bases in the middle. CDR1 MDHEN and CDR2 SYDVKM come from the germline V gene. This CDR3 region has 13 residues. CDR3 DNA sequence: TGTGCCAGCAGTTTAGCGGCGGGGCACACCATATATTTT. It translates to CASSLAAGHTIYF. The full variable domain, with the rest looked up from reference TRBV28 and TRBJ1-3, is DVKVTQSSRYLVKRTGEKVFLECVQDMDHENMFWYRQDPGLGLRLIYFSYDVKMKEKGDIPEGYSVSREKKERFSLILESASTNQTSMYLCASSLAAGHTIYFGEGSWLTVV.

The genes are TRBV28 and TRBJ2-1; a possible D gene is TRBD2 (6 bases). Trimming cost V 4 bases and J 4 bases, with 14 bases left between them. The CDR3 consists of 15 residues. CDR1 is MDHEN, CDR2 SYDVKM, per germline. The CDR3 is CASSSREIPYNEQFF. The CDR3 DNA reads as TGTGCCAGCAGTTCCCGGGAGATTCCATACAATGAGCAGTTCTTC. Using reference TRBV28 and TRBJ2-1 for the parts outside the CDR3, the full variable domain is DVKVTQSSRYLVKRTGEKVFLECVQDMDHENMFWYRQDPGLGLRLIYFSYDVKMKEKGDIPEGYSVSREKKERFSLILESASTNQTSMYLCASSSREIPYNEQFFGPGTRLTVL.

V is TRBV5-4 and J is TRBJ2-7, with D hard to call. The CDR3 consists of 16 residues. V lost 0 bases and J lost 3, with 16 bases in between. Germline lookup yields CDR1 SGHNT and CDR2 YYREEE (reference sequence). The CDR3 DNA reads TGTGCCAGCAGCTTGGTAGGTTTTTCCACCCACTACGAGCAGTACTTC. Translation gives CASSLVGFSTHYEQYF.